A selection of T cell receptor beta chains follows, all from one sample in a study of tumor-infiltrating lymphocytes in primary liver carcinoma. TCRdb independently ran MiXCR on the multiplex PCR reads; one entry per CDR3 protein. The sample consists of roughly 120,000 distinct CDR3 sequences, 65% to 75% of them appearing once. Sequencing was done on a sample of tumor-adjacent normal liver tissue. These receptors originate from a woman aged 55-70 years with primary liver carcinoma and hepatitis B virus infection. CDR3s include the opening cysteine and the closing phenylalanine or tryptophan. A D gene is named only where the DNA matches it firmly. Size is omitted from some rows. Given values are once, few, many or a class for expanded clones.

J gene,D gene,clone size,V gene,CDR3 DNA,CDR3 protein
TRBJ2-2,TRBD2,NA,TRBV29-1,TGCGGCGCAGAACTAGCGGGACATGCGAACACCGGGGAGCTGTTTTTT,CGAELAGHANTGELFF
TRBJ2-2,TRBD2,NA,TRBV11-2,TGTGCCAGCAGCCCGGGAGGACCAGCGGTAGCTTTTGGCGGGGAGCTGTTTTTT,CASSPGGPAVAFGGELFF
TRBJ2-2,TRBD2,NA,TRBV5-1,TGCATCAGCAGCTGGAGCCTAGCGGGACCGAACATGGGGGAGCTGTTTTTT,CISSWSLAGPNMGELFF
TRBJ2-6,NA,NA,TRBV6-1,TGTGCCAGCAGCGTTCAAACCTCTGGGGCCTACGTCCTGACTTTT,CASSVQTSGAYVLTF
TRBJ2-2,NA,many,TRBV12-3/TRBV12-4,TGTGCCAGCAGTTACCCCAAAGGCGGAAGGGGCACCGGGGAGCTGTTTTTT,CASSYPKGGRGTGELFF
TRBJ2-4,TRBD1,NA,TRBV7-8,TGTGCCAGCAGCCAAATTCCGAGACAGGGTCAAAACAGTCAGTACTTC,CASSQIPRQGQNSQYF
TRBJ1-1,TRBD1,once,TRBV29-1,TGCAGCGTTTTCCCGGGACAGGGCACAGCTCTCTTT,CSVFPGQGTALF
TRBJ2-1,NA,many,TRBV12-3/TRBV12-4,TGTGCCAGCAGTTTCGGCCGAGACAATGAGCAGTTCTTC,CASSFGRDNEQFF
TRBJ1-1,TRBD1,NA,TRBV18,TGTGCCAGCTCAGACAGGGACACTGAAGCTTTCTTT,CASSDRDTEAFF
TRBJ2-5,NA,NA,TRBV7-9,TGTCCCAGCAGTCGTCTCGGGGGCGCGTCGGAGACCCAGTACTTC,CPSSRLGGASETQYF
TRBJ2-7,TRBD2,once,TRBV29-1,TGTAGCGATACTAGCGGGGCCGTCTCCTACGAGCAGTACTTC,CSDTSGAVSYEQYF
TRBJ2-7,TRBD1,NA,TRBV11-1,TGTTCCAGCAGCGCCTCAGGACAGGGCAACTTCTACGAACAGTACTTC,CSSSASGQGNFYEQYF
TRBJ1-1,NA,NA,TRBV11-2,NA,CASRPHQHGHLRFWGYGAFF
TRBJ2-1,NA,NA,TRBV25-1,TGTGCCAGCAGTGAATTTATAGTAGGTGAGCAGTTCTTC,CASSEFIVGEQFF
TRBJ2-3,NA,NA,TRBV10-3,TGTGCCATCGCCGACGTTCTGGGCGCAGATACGCAGTATTTT,CAIADVLGADTQYF
TRBJ2-1,TRBD2,NA,TRBV29-1,TGCAGCATTATGTGGGAGGGCCGGAATGAGCAATTCTTC,CSIMWEGRNEQFF
TRBJ2-1,TRBD2,many,TRBV29-1,TGCAGCGGTTCGCGGGGACTTCGACTAGCGGGAGGCAATGAGCAGTTCTTC,CSGSRGLRLAGGNEQFF
TRBJ2-5,NA,NA,TRBV12-3/TRBV12-4,TGTGACAGCAGTTTACGCGACGGCGGGGAGACCCAGTACTTC,CDSSLRDGGETQYF
TRBJ2-3,NA,NA,TRBV29-1,TGCAGCGTTAAAGACTACGGGTACACGTATACGCAGTATTTT,CSVKDYGYTYTQYF
TRBJ2-1,NA,NA,TRBV7-9,TGTGCCAGCAGCCGCAAACAGGGTGAGAATGAGCAGTTCTTC,CASSRKQGENEQFF
TRBJ1-5,TRBD1,many,TRBV29-1,TGCAGCGTTTCCGGGACAGGGGCGAATCAGCCCCAGCATTTT,CSVSGTGANQPQHF
TRBJ2-3,TRBD2,many,TRBV6-5,TGTGCCACTGGAGCTAGCGGGGCCACAGATACGCAGTATTTT,CATGASGATDTQYF
TRBJ2-5,NA,many,TRBV9,TGTGCCAGCAGCGTAGCGGAGAATGGTCAAGAGACCCAGTACTTC,CASSVAENGQETQYF
TRBJ2-1,NA,once,TRBV11-1,TGTACCAGCAGTGGGACCGGCTACGAGCAGTTCTTC,CTSSGTGYEQFF
TRBJ2-1,NA,NA,TRBV5-1,TGCGCCAGCAGCGAAACCGGGACTGCTTATAATGAGCAGCTCTTC,CASSETGTAYNEQLF
TRBJ2-7,TRBD2,NA,TRBV28,TGTGCCAGCAGCCTACTGACTAGCTGGAGTTTCCACGGGCAGTACTTC,CASSLLTSWSFHGQYF
TRBJ2-5,NA,many,TRBV5-4,TGTGCCAGCAAATCCCCTGGGGTGACGGGAGAGACCCAGTACTTC,CASKSPGVTGETQYF
TRBJ1-5,NA,many,TRBV7-8,TGTGCCAGCAGCTTAGATGTCGGCAATCAGCCCCAGCATTTT,CASSLDVGNQPQHF
TRBJ2-7,TRBD2,once,TRBV10-3,TGTACCATCAGTGATCCTGGGACTAGCGGAAACTACGAGCGGTACTTC,CTISDPGTSGNYERYF
TRBJ2-6,NA,NA,TRBV28,TGTGCCAGCAGTCCAATAAGGGGGTGGTCGGCTGGGGCCAACGTCCTGACTTTC,CASSPIRGWSAGANVLTF
TRBJ2-1,TRBD1,NA,TRBV5-1,TGCGCCAGCAGCGGGACAGAACAGGGGTGCCTCAATGAGCAGTTCTTT,CASSGTEQGCLNEQFF
TRBJ2-1,NA,NA,TRBV11-2,TGTGCCAGCAACTTAGGGGAAGGGCTCAATGAGCAATTCTTC,CASNLGEGLNEQFF
TRBJ1-2,NA,many,TRBV13,TGTGCCAGCAGCTTGGGCAGGGGCATTTCTAAGTATGGCTACACCTTC,CASSLGRGISKYGYTF
TRBJ2-1,NA,medium-sized,TRBV29-1,TGCAGCGTTGATGGATATCGAACCCACGAAGAGCAGTTCTTC,CSVDGYRTHEEQFF
TRBJ2-1,NA,NA,TRBV5-5,TGTGCCAGCAGCTTGGCCCAGTCTATCGGGAGTATGGGTGAGCAGTTCTTC,CASSLAQSIGSMGEQFF
TRBJ2-5,NA,once,TRBV6-2/TRBV6-3,TGTGCAAGCAGTTACACCACCCCCCGAGAGACACAGTACTTC,CASSYTTPRETQYF
TRBJ2-3,NA,NA,TRBV29-1,TGCAACGTGGAGGAGAGCACAGATACGCAGTATTTT,CNVEESTDTQYF
TRBJ2-1,NA,NA,TRBV12-3/TRBV12-4,TGTGCCAGCAGTTTACCCAGACTGTACAATGAGCAGTTCTTC,CASSLPRLYNEQFF
TRBJ2-5,TRBD2,once,TRBV11-3,TGTGCCAGGAGCGCCACTAGCGGCCGAGAGACCCAGTACTTC,CARSATSGRETQYF
TRBJ1-1,NA,NA,TRBV11-2,TGTGGCAGCGGCCACCTCCCAGATATGGCAGAATTAATCACTGAAGCTTTCTTT,CGSGHLPDMAELITEAFF
TRBJ2-1,TRBD2,NA,TRBV11-2,TGTGCCAGCAGCATATGGACTAGCGGCTACAATGAGCAGTTCTTC,CASSIWTSGYNEQFF